The 22 T cell receptor beta chains reported below all come from one sample, sequenced in a study of PD-1 blockade in classical Hodgkin lymphoma (dated by TCRdb to about 2020). The intended sense of this specimen's time point label: cycle 2 day 1 (C2D1) of nivolumab. All trial patients had relapsed after autologous stem cell transplantation, with cohorts A, B and C differing in prior brentuximab vedotin exposure. Library prep was done by the immunoSEQ multiplex PCR assay. TCRdb's version of the immuneACCESS table is confined to in-frame rearrangements and falls short of the full clone set. An unresolved V gene accounts for under half of the shortfall where checked; the remainder is of unknown origin. This sample gives 15,000 to 17,000 clones in total; over 80% of them show up just once. Jointly, the top ten make up over 30% of the sample. The input for sequencing was peripheral blood mononuclear cells (PBMCs), taken before the second cycle of nivolumab. All receptors come from a human donor with classical Hodgkin lymphoma.

The rearrangement joins TRBV6-4 to TRBJ2-2; D may be TRBD1 (6 bases). Trimming stripped 6 bases from V and 2 bases from J, with 13 bases between. Germline V gene sequence: CDR1 MRHNA, CDR2 SNTAGT. This CDR3 comprises 15 residues. The CDR3 protein is CASRLGGYNTGELFF. The CDR3, as DNA: TGTGCCAGCAGGCTTGGGGGCTACAACACCGGGGAGCTGTTTTTT.

This clone was recorded a few times. This rearrangement joins TRBV6-5 to TRBJ1-1; TRBD1 is a possible D gene (5 bases). The germline V gene has CDR1 MNHEY and CDR2 SVGAGI. This CDR3 spans 12 amino acids. Trimming stripped 4 bases from V and 3 bases from J, with 6 bases between. CDR3 DNA: TGTGCCAGCAGTTGGGGGTACACTGAAGCTTTCTTT. It codes for CASSWGYTEAFF.

The chain employs TRBV7-9 and TRBJ1-5, with D uncertain. This CDR3 region has 13 residues. Germline-derived CDR1 and CDR2 are SEHNR and FQNEAQ (reference sequence). V dropped 5 bases and J dropped 2 bases, with 7 bases sitting between them. CDR3 DNA: TGTGCCAGCAGCCGTCAGGGCAATCAGCCCCAGCATTTT. It yields the protein CASSRQGNQPQHF.

A single count supports this clone. CDR3 nucleotide sequence: TGCGCCAGCAGCCAAGATCTCCCAAACGGAAACACCATATATTTT. This encodes CASSQDLPNGNTIYF. This rearrangement joins TRBV4-1 to TRBJ1-3; unclear D gene. The CDR3 covers 15 residues. The V end was cut by 0 bases, the J end by 4 bases, with 10 bases between. Germline V gene data show CDR1 as MGHRA and CDR2 as YSYEKL.

This chain connects TRBV19 to TRBJ1-2; D remains ambiguous. CDR1 and CDR2 from the germline V gene are LNHDA and SQIVND (reference sequence). CDR3 length: 15 amino acids. Trimming pared 6 bases from V and 2 bases from J, leaving 16 bases between. The CDR3: CASRLGENPNYGYTF. The CDR3 nucleotides are TGTGCCAGTAGACTCGGGGAGAATCCCAACTATGGCTACACCTTC.

The CDR3, as DNA: TGTGCCAGTAGGGGGTACAGGGTGTATGGCTACACCTTC. Translated: CASRGYRVYGYTF. The genes are TRBV19 and TRBJ1-2, with a tentative D call TRBD1 (6 bases). The germline V gene has CDR1 LNHDA and CDR2 SQIVND (reference sequence). CDR3 length: 13 residues. Trimming removed 6 bases at V and 5 bases at J, with 13 bases between.

V gene TRBV18 combines with J gene TRBJ2-7; 7 nucleotides agree with TRBD1. The CDR3 extends over 16 amino acids. Per germline, CDR1 KGHSH and CDR2 LQKENI. V was clipped by 2 bases and J by 0 bases; unmatched bases: 7. The CDR3 DNA reads TGTGCCAGCTCACCAGTTGAGGGGGCTAGCTCCTACGAGCAGTACTTC. This gives the protein CASSPVEGASSYEQYF.

The rearrangement joins TRBV30 to TRBJ2-1; D is ambiguous. Between the trimmed V and J ends, which lost 0 bases and 6 bases, there was a span of 9 bases. Germline CDR1 reads GTSNPN; CDR2 reads SVGIG (reference sequence). This CDR3 spans 13 amino acids. The CDR3 protein is CAWSVPGVNEQFF. The CDR3 DNA reads as TGTGCCTGGAGTGTACCTGGGGTCAATGAGCAGTTCTTC.

This clone has just a few counts. The chain is built from TRBV19 and TRBJ2-5; no firm D call. CDR1 and CDR2 (germline): LNHDA, SQIVND (reference sequence). Trimming took off 9 bases at V and 10 bases at J, with 15 bases between the two ends. The CDR3 covers 11 residues. The CDR3 sequence is CASRLGQYQYF. The DNA for the CDR3 is TGTGCCAGCCGATTGGGCCAGTACCAGTACTTC.

This chain connects TRBV5-3 to TRBJ2-3, with TRBD2 matching over 10 bases. TRBV5-3 is noted as an ORF with a role that remains uncertain. This CDR3 spans 17 amino acids. The trim removed 5 bases at V and 0 bases at J, leaving 9 bases unmatched. CDR3 residues: CARRLSGTSESTDTQYF. The CDR3, as DNA: TGTGCCAGAAGATTATCCGGGACTAGCGAGAGCACAGATACGCAGTATTTT.

In this sample, this clone turned up a few times. The chain carries TRBV5-1 and TRBJ2-7, with 12 nucleotides matching TRBD2. V gave up 4 bases and J gave up 3 bases; unmatched junction bases: 2. This CDR3 is built from 14 residues. Germline CDR1 SGHRS, CDR2 YFSETQ. The CDR3 here is CASSLAGGLYEQYF. In DNA, the CDR3 is TGCGCCAGCAGCCTAGCGGGGGGGCTCTACGAGCAGTACTTC.

This rearrangement joins TRBV7-9 to TRBJ1-2, with unresolved D. This CDR3 comprises 12 residues. Germline V CDR1 and CDR2: SEHNR, FQNEAQ (reference sequence). Trimming removed 3 bases from V and 3 bases from J, with 5 bases in between. Here the CDR3 reads CASSFVDYGYTF. CDR3 bases: TGTGCCAGCAGCTTTGTTGACTATGGCTACACCTTC.

This clone was seen a single time. This chain joins TRBV9 and TRBJ2-1; 10 bases agree with TRBD2. Germline lookup yields CDR1 SGDLS and CDR2 YYNGEE. CDR3 length equals 16 residues. V lost 0 bases, J lost 4 bases, and 4 bases stayed unmatched. The CDR3 region is CASSVELAGAYNEQFF. The CDR3 nucleotides read TGTGCCAGCAGCGTAGAGCTAGCGGGGGCATACAATGAGCAGTTCTTC.

The gene calls are TRBV19 and TRBJ1-4, with D tentatively TRBD1 (5 bases). The CDR3 sequence is 13 residues long. From germline, CDR1 is LNHDA and CDR2 SQIVND (reference sequence). V was shortened by 9 bases and J by 6 bases, with 14 bases between the two germline ends. The CDR3 region is CASAGTTYEKLFF. The CDR3 bases are TGTGCCAGCGCCGGGACGACTTATGAAAAACTGTTTTTT.

The genes are TRBV6-1 and TRBJ2-1; 10 bases match TRBD2. With V trimmed by 3 bases and J by 0 bases, 2 bases remained unmatched. The germline gives CDR1 MNHNS, CDR2 SASEGT. CDR3 size: 16 residues. This chain's CDR3 is CASSDVAGGSYNEQFF. The DNA for the CDR3 is TGTGCCAGCAGTGACGTAGCGGGAGGCTCCTACAATGAGCAGTTCTTC.

The chain combines TRBV30 with TRBJ1-2; D is unclear. Germline CDR1 is GTSNPN and CDR2 is SVGIG (reference sequence). The CDR3 sequence is 13 residues long. V lost 5 bases and J 8 bases, leaving 18 bases between the germline ends. CDR3 loop: CAWATPLGSGYTF. The CDR3 region has the DNA TGTGCCTGGGCCACCCCCCTGGGGTCAGGCTACACCTTC.

The chain uses TRBV6-6 and TRBJ2-3, with D perhaps TRBD1 or TRBD2 (5 bases each). The germline CDR1 and CDR2 sequences are MNHNY and SVGAGI (reference sequence). The CDR3 has 14 amino acids. Trimming removed 6 bases from V and 7 bases from J, with 17 bases in between. In nucleotides, the CDR3 is TGTGCCAGCAGGACCCGGGACGCACCGAATACGCAGTATTTT. Its protein product is CASRTRDAPNTQYF.

V gene TRBV10-1 combines with J gene TRBJ2-2; 7 bases line up with TRBD2. V lost 4 bases, J lost 1 base, and 3 bases stayed unmatched. The CDR3 has 15 amino acids. Germline CDR1 WNHNN, CDR2 SYGVQD (reference sequence). CDR3 sequence: CASSVGGRNTGELFF. In DNA form, the CDR3 reads TGCGCCAGCAGTGTCGGCGGGAGGAACACCGGGGAGCTGTTTTTT.

The V call is TRBV11-2, the J call TRBJ2-7; the D is unclear. The CDR3 has 12 residues. Germline CDR1 SGHAT, CDR2 FQNNGV. V lost 1 base to trimming and J lost 3 bases, with 4 bases between them. CDR3 coding DNA: TGTGCCAGCAGCTTAGGGTACTACGAGCAGTACTTC. Amino acid sequence: CASSLGYYEQYF.

With respect to this clone: At one of its ends the junction is not consistent with the germline gene, which may arise from a read error. The chain links TRBV6-5 to TRBJ2-7, with 7 bases lining up with TRBD2. The CDR3 consists of 14 residues. Germline CDR1 and CDR2: MNHEY and SVGAGI. CDR3 sequence (DNA): TGTGCCGGCAGTGTGGGAGGGCCTTTGTACGAGCAGTACTTC. Its translation is CAGSVGGPLYEQYF.

In DNA, the CDR3 is TGCAGCGTTGGAGGGGGAGTCAGCGGGAACACCGGGGAGCTGTTTTTT. The encoded protein is CSVGGGVSGNTGELFF. The chain recombines TRBV29-1 with TRBJ2-2; D is perhaps TRBD1 (6 bases). V was trimmed by 4 bases and J by 1 base, leaving 16 bases between them. This CDR3 contains 16 residues. Per the germline V gene, CDR1 is SQVTM and CDR2 is ANQGSEA.

The J gene is TRBJ2-7, the V gene TRBV4-1; 11 positions agree with TRBD2. This CDR3 comprises 16 residues. J gave up 1 base and V 1 base, and 3 bases lay outside the gene matches. Germline-derived CDR1 and CDR2 are MGHRA and YSYEKL. The CDR3 nucleotides read TGCGCCAGCAGCCAAGCTACTAGCGGGAGTTCCTACGAGCAGTACTTC. This gives the protein CASSQATSGSSYEQYF.